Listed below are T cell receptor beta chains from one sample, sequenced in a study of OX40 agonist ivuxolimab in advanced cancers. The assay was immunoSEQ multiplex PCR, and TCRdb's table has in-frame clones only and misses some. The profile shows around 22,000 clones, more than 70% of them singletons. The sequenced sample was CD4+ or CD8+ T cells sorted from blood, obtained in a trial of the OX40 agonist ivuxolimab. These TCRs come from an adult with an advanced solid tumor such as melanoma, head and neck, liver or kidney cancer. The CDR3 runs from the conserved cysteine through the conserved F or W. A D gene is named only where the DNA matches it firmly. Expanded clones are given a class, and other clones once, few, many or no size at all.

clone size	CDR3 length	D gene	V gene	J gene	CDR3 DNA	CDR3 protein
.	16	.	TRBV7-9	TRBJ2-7	TGTGCCAGCAGCTTAGGCCGGGACCGCGGGGCCTACGAGCAGTACTTC	CASSLGRDRGAYEQYF
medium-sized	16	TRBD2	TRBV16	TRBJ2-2	TGTGCCAGCAGCGATACTAGCGGGAGTAACACCGGGGAGCTGTTTTTT	CASSDTSGSNTGELFF
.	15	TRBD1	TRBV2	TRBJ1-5	TGTGCCAGCAGCACAGGGGTAACGGGCAATCAGCCCCAGCATTTT	CASSTGVTGNQPQHF
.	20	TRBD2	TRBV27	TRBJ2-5	TGTGCCAGCAGTTCACGTGGACTAGCGGGAGGAAACCCGTACCAAGAGACCCAGTACTTC	CASSSRGLAGGNPYQETQYF
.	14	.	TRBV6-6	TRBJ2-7	TGTGCCAGCAGTTACGGAGGGCAGGCCTACGAGCAGTACTTC	CASSYGGQAYEQYF
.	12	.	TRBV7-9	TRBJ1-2	TGTGCCAGCAGCTCAGGGATTCCGGGCTACACCTTC	CASSSGIPGYTF
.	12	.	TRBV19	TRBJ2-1	TGTGCCACTCTAGTGGCCTACAATGAGCAGTTCTTC	CATLVAYNEQFF
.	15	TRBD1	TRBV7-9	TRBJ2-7	TGTGCCAGCAGCTTAGCACCGGGACAGGGATACGAGCAGTACTTC	CASSLAPGQGYEQYF
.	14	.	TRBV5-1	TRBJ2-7	TGCGCCAGCAGCTTGGCCGGGAGTACCTACGAGCAGTACTTC	CASSLAGSTYEQYF
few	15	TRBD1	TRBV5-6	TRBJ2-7	TGTGCCAGCAGTTCAGGACAGGGGGCATCCTACGAGCAGTACTTC	CASSSGQGASYEQYF